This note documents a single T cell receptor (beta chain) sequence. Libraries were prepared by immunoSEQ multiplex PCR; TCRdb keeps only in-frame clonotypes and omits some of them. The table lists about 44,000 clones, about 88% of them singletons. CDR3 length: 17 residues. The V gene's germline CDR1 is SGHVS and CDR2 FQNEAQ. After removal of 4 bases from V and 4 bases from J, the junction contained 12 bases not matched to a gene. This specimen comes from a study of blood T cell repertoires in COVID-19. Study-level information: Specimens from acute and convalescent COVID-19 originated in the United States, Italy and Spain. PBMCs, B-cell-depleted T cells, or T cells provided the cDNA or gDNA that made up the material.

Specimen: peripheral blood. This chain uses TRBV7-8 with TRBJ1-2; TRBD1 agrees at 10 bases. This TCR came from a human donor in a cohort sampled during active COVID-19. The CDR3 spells CASSSLTGGLSSYGYTF. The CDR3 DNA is TGTGCCAGCAGCTCATTGACAGGGGGCCTTTCCTCCTATGGCTACACCTTC.